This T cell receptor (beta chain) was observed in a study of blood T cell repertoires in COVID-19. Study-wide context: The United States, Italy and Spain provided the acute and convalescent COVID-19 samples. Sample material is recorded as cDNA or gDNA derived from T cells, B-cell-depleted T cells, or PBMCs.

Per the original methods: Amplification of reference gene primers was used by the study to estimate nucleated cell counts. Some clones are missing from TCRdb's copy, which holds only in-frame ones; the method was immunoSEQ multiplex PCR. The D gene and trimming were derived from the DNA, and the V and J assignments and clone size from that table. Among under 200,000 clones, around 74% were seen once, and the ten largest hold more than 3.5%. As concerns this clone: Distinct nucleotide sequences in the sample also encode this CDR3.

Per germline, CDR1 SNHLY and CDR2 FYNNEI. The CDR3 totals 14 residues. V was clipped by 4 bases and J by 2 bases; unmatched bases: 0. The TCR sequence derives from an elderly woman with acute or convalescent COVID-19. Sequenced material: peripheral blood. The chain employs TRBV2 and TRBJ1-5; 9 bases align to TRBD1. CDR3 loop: CASSGTGGNQPQHF. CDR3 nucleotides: TGTGCCAGCAGTGGGACAGGGGGCAATCAGCCCCAGCATTTT. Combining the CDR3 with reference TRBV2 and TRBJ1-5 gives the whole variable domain EPEVTQTPSHQVTQMGQEVILRCVPISNHLYFYWYRQILGQKVEFLVSFYNNEISEKSEIFDDQFSVERPDGSNFTLKIRSTKLEDSAMYFCASSGTGGNQPQHFGDGTRLSIL.